The entry below gives a single T cell receptor (beta chain) sequence along with its context. The CDR3 sequence is 15 residues long. Germline V gives CDR1 MNHEY, CDR2 SVGAGI. V was clipped by 6 bases and J by 0 bases, with 14 bases between them. This PCR relied on a set of 60 Vbeta primers and 13 Jbeta primers. Repertoires were generated with immunoSEQ multiplex PCR, while TCRdb's copy carries only in-frame clones and drops some. The sample shows some 150,000 clones, over 75% of them seen only once. This sample is part of a study of cytomegalovirus exposure and HLA in healthy donors. The TCR comes from a woman aged 30 to 39 in good health and CMV-seronegative. Material for sequencing was PBMCs. The chain joins TRBV6-5 to TRBJ1-2; D ambiguous. The chain's CDR3 is CASSPTGSSNYGYTF. The CDR3 nucleotides are TGTGCCAGCAGCCCTACCGGGTCATCTAACTATGGCTACACCTTC.